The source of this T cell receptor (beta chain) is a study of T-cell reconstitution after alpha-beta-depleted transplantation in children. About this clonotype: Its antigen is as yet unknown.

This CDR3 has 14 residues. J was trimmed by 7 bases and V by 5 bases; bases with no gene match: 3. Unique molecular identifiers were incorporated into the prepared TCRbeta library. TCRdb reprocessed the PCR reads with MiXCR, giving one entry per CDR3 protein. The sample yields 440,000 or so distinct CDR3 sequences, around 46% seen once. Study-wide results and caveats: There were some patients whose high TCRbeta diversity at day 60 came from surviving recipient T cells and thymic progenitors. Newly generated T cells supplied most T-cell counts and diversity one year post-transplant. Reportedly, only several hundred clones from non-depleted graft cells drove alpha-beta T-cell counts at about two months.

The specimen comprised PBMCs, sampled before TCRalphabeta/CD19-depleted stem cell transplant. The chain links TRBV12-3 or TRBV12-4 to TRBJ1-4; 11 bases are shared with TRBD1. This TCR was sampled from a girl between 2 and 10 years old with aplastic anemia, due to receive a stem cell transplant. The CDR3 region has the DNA TGTGCCAGCAGTGGACAGGGGGCGCCTGAAAAACTGTTTTTT. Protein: CASSGQGAPEKLFF.